These 11 T cell receptor beta chains originate from one sample sequenced in a study of T cells in women clearing cervical HPV infection. The table came from immunoSEQ multiplex PCR; TCRdb's copy has only in-frame clones and leaves some out. The specimen's table records fewer than 30,000 clones. The sample taken for sequencing was blood buffy coat. The receptors were sampled from a woman aged 18 to 75 with a cervical HPV16 infection that either progressed to CIN3+ or cleared (not recorded which).

About this clone: The sequence runs out 3 residues before the end of the CDR3; the remainder is reconstructed from the germline J gene. The V gene is TRBV19, the J gene TRBJ1-3, with 10 bases that match TRBD1. The CDR3 length is 14 residues. Per germline, CDR1 LNHDA and CDR2 SQIVND (reference sequence). Losses at the gene ends were 5 bases for V and 4 bases for J; bases not matched to a gene: 2. The CDR3 here is CASSGTGAGNTIYF. The DNA read from the CDR3 is TGTGCCAGTAGTGGGACAGGGGCAGGAAACACC.

About this clone itself: The sequenced fragment ends 3 residues before the CDR3 boundary, so the rest is inferred from the germline J gene. The chain has TRBV19 and TRBJ2-2; D may be TRBD1 (6 bases). The CDR3 has 13 residues. Germline CDR1 is LNHDA and CDR2 is SQIVND (reference sequence). This CDR3 reads CASSIRPEDRLFF. CDR3 DNA, as far as it was read: TGTGCCAGTAGTATTAGGCCTGAGGACAGG.

Points on this clone: Read sequence stops 3 residues before the CDR3 end, and the germline J gene provides the missing end. The rearrangement links TRBV19 to TRBJ1-1; TRBD1 matches 9 bases. V was pared by 5 bases and J by 3 bases, with 7 bases of the junction left unmatched. The CDR3 sequence is 15 residues long. Per the germline V gene, CDR1 is LNHDA and CDR2 is SQIVND (reference sequence). The sequenced CDR3 bases are TGTGCCAGTAGTGATGACAGGGGGTATTACACTGAA. Its protein is CASSDDRGYYTE. Given in full, the CDR3 is CASSDDRGYYTEAFF.

In regard to this clone: The read is 3 residues too short to cover the CDR3 end, so that end is filled in from the germline J gene. The same CDR3 arises from other DNA sequences in this sample as well. V and J are TRBV7-6 and TRBJ1-3; 7 nucleotides match TRBD1. Trimming removed 4 bases from V and 5 bases from J; junction bases left unmatched: 5. The V gene's germline CDR1 is SGHVS and CDR2 FNYEAQ. The CDR3 is made up of 14 amino acids. Here the CDR3 reads CASSSYRGRNTIYF. The CDR3 bases that were read are TGTGCCAGCAGCTCCTACAGGGGACGAAACACC. The complete variable domain, with remaining parts taken from reference TRBV7-6 and TRBJ1-3, reads GAGVSQSPRYKVTKRGQDVALRCDPISGHVSLYWYRQALGQGPEFLTYFNYEAQQDKSGLPNDRFSAERPEGSISTLTIQRTEQRDSAMYRCASSSYRGRNTIYFGEGSWLTVV.

CDR3 DNA, as far as it was read: TGTGCCAGCACAACAGGGCTACAAGAGACG. Its protein product is CASTTGLQET. The CDR3 in its entirety is CASTTGLQETQYF. V is TRBV11-2 and J is TRBJ2-3; D may be TRBD1 (6 bases). Read sequence stops 3 residues before the CDR3 end, and the germline J gene provides the missing end. This CDR3 has 13 amino acids. The V gene's germline CDR1 is SGHAT and CDR2 FQNNGV.

As concerns this clone: The read gets to within 3 residues of the CDR3 end, and the germline J gene fills in the rest. The chain recombines TRBV19 with TRBJ1-5; TRBD1 aligns across 8 bases. V trimming: 6 bases; J trimming: 4 bases; junction bases outside the gene matches: 8. This CDR3 spans 15 amino acids. Looked up from germline, CDR1 is LNHDA and CDR2 is SQIVND (reference sequence). Incomplete CDR3 DNA: TGTGCCAGTAGACGAGGACAGGGCCGGAATCAGCCC. Translation: CASRRGQGRNQP. The complete CDR3 reads CASRRGQGRNQPQHF.

Details on this clone: From the germline J gene comes the end of the CDR3, since the read stops 3 residues before it. The chain has TRBV20-1 and TRBJ1-2; D perhaps matches TRBD1 (6 bases). V lost 3 bases and J 2 bases, leaving 10 bases between the germline ends. The CDR3 consists of 13 residues. Germline CDR1 and CDR2: DFQATT and SNEGSKA (reference sequence). The chain's CDR3 is CSASSRGNYGYTF. The CDR3 DNA, read in part, is TGCAGTGCTAGTTCTAGGGGGAACTATGGC.

In the case of this clone: The CDR3 end is not reached by the read, which stops 3 residues before it; the germline J gene fills it in. The chain is built from TRBV5-1 and TRBJ2-1; no definite D call. The germline CDR1 and CDR2 sequences are SGHRS and YFSETQ. The ends were cut back, 5 bases at V and 5 bases at J, with 11 bases in the middle. The CDR3 spans 13 residues. The DNA read from the CDR3 is TGCGCCAGCAGGGGCACTCGAAACAATGAG. Translated, it gives CASRGTRNNE. The complete CDR3 sequence is CASRGTRNNEQFF. The variable domain in full, completed from reference TRBV5-1 and TRBJ2-1, reads KAGVTQTPRYLIKTRGQQVTLSCSPISGHRSVSWYQQTPGQGLQFLFEYFSETQRNKGNFPGRFSGRQFSNSRSEMNVSTLELGDSALYLCASRGTRNNEQFFGPGTRLTVL.

Notes on this clone: The CDR3 end falls 3 residues outside the read, so it is completed with the germline J gene. The chain is built from TRBV18 and TRBJ2-3, with D maybe TRBD1 (6 bases). The CDR3 has 16 amino acids. CDR1 and CDR2 from the germline V gene are KGHSH and LQKENI. The sequenced part of the CDR3 DNA is TGTGCCAGCTCACTACGACAGGCCGCCGACAATCAGCCG. It codes for CASSLRQAADNQP. The whole CDR3 sequence reads CASSLRQAADNQPQYF.

Of note for this clone: The read terminates 3 residues before the CDR3 end, so the remaining end is supplied by the germline J gene. V and J are TRBV18 and TRBJ2-3; tentatively, D is TRBD2 (6 bases). V lost 6 bases and J lost 0, with 13 bases in between. The CDR3 totals 15 residues. CDR1 and CDR2 (germline): KGHSH, LQKENI. CDR3 DNA (partial): TGTGCCAGCTCGTACGGGACTGCCAGCACAGATACG. Amino acids: CASSYGTASTDT. The entire CDR3 protein is CASSYGTASTDTQYF. Combining the CDR3 with reference TRBV18 and TRBJ2-3 gives the whole variable domain NAGVMQNPRHLVRRRGQEARLRCSPMKGHSHVYWYRQLPEEGLKFMVYLQKENIIDESGMPKERFSAEFPKEGPSILRIQQVVRGDSAAYFCASSYGTASTDTQYFGPGTRLTVL.

CDR3 DNA (partial): TGTGCCAGCAGTGAACCCCTCGGACAGTTCCAATACGAG. Translated, it gives CASSEPLGQFQYE. The entire CDR3 protein reads CASSEPLGQFQYEQYF. The chain carries TRBV2 and TRBJ2-7; perhaps TRBD1 as D (6 bases). The read gets to within 3 residues of the CDR3 end, and the germline J gene fills in the rest. Germline V gives CDR1 SNHLY, CDR2 FYNNEI. V was shortened by 2 bases and J by 4 bases, with 18 bases between the two germline ends. This CDR3 is 16 amino acids long.